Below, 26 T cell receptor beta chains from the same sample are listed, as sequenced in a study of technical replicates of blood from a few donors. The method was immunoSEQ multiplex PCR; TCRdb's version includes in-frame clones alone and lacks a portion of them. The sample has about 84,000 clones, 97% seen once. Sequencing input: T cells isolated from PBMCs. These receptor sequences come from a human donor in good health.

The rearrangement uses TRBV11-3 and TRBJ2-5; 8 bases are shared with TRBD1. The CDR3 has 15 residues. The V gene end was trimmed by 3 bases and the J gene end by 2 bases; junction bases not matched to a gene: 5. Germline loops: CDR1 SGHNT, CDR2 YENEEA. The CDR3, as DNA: TGTGCCAGCAGCTTCGCCGGACAGGGACAAGAGACCCAGTACTTC. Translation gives CASSFAGQGQETQYF.

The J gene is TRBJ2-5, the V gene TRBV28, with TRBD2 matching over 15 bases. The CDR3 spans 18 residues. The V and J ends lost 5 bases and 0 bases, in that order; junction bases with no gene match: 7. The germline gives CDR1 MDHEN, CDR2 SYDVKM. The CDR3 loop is CASSTLGLAGGHQETQYF. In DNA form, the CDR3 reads TGTGCCAGCAGTACGCTGGGACTAGCGGGGGGTCACCAAGAGACCCAGTACTTC.

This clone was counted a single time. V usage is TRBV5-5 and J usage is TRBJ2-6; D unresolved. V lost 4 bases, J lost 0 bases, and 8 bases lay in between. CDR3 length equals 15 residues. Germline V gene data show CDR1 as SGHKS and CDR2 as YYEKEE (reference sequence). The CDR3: CASSPDSSGANVLTF. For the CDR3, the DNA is TGTGCCAGCAGCCCTGATAGCTCTGGGGCCAACGTCCTGACTTTC.

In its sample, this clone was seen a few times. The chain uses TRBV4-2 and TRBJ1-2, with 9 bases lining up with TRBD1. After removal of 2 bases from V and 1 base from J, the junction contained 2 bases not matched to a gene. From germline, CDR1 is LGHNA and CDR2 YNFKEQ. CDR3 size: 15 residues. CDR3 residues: CASSQPGQGNYGYTF. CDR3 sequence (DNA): TGTGCCAGCAGCCAACCGGGACAGGGTAACTATGGCTACACCTTC.

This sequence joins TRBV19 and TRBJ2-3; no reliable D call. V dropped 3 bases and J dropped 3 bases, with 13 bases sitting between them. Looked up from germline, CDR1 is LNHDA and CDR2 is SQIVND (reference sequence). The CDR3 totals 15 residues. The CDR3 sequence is CASSISPLWTDTQYF. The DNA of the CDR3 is TGTGCCAGTAGTATTTCCCCACTCTGGACAGATACGCAGTATTTT.

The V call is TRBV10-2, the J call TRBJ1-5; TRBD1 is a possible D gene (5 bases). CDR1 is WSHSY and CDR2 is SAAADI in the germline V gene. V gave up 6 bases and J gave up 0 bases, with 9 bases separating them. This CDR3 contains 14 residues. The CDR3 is CASRSGHSNQPQHF. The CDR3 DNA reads TGCGCCAGCAGATCAGGGCATAGCAATCAGCCCCAGCATTTT.

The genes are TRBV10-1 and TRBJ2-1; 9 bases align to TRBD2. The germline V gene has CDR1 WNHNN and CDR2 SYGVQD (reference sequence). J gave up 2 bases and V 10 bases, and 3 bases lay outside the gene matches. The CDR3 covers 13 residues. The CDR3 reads CATSSGAYNEQFF. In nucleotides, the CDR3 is TGCGCCACCTCTAGCGGGGCCTACAATGAGCAGTTCTTC.

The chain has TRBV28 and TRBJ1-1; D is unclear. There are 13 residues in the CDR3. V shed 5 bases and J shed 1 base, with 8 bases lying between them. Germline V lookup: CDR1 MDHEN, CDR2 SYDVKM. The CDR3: CASSQASNTEAFF. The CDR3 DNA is TGTGCCAGCAGTCAAGCTTCGAACACTGAAGCTTTCTTT.

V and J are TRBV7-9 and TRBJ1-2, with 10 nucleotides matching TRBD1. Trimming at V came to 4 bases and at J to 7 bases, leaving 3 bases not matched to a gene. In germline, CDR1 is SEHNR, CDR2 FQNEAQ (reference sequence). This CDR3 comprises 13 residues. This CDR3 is CASSSGQGFGYTF. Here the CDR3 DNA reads TGTGCCAGCAGCTCGGGACAGGGGTTTGGCTACACCTTC.

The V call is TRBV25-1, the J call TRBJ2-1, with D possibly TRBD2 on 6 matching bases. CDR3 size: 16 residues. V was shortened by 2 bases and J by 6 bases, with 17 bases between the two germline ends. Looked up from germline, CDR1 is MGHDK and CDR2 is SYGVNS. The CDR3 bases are TGTGCCAGCAGTGAAATCCAGGGAGGTTTTTCCAATGAGCAGTTCTTC. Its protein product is CASSEIQGGFSNEQFF.

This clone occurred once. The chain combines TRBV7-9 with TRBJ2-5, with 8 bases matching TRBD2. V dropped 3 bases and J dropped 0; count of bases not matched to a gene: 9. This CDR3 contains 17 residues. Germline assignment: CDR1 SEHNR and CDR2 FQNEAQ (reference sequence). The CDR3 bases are TGTGCCAGCAGCTTCTCGGGGGGGCCCCCCAACCAAGAGACCCAGTACTTC. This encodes CASSFSGGPPNQETQYF.

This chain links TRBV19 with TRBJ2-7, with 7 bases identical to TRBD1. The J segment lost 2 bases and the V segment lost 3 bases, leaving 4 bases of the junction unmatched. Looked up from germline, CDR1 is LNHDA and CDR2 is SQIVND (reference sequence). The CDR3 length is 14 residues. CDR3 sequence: CASSISQGAYEQYF. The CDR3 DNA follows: TGTGCCAGTAGTATCTCCCAGGGGGCCTACGAGCAGTACTTC.

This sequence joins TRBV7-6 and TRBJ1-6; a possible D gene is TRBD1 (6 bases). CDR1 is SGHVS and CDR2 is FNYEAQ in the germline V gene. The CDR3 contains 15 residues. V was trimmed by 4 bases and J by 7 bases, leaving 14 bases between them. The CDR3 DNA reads TGTGCCAGCAGCTCCACAGGGCTGGGCAATTCACCCCTCCACTTT. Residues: CASSSTGLGNSPLHF.

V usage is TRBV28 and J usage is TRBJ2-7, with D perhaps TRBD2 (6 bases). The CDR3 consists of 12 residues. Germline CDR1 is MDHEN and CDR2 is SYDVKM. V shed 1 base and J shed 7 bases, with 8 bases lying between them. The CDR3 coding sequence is TGTGCCAGCAGTTTATCTGGGAGGGAGCAGTACTTC. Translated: CASSLSGREQYF.

CDR3: CASSLLSLAGGNNNEQFF. Written as DNA, the CDR3 is TGTGCCAGCAGCTTACTTTCCCTAGCGGGAGGGAATAACAATGAGCAGTTCTTC. The rearrangement uses TRBV13 and TRBJ2-1; 12 positions agree with TRBD2. Germline V gene data show CDR1 as PRHDT and CDR2 as FYEKMQ (reference sequence). With V trimmed by 2 bases and J by 5 bases, 10 bases remained unmatched. The CDR3 has 18 amino acids.

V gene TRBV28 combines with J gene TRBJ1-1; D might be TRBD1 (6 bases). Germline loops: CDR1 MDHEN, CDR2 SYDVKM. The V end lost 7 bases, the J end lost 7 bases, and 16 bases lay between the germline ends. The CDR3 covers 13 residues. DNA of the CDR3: TGTGCCAGCACCCTAAGTGGGGGCGTTGAAGCTTTCTTT. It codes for CASTLSGGVEAFF.

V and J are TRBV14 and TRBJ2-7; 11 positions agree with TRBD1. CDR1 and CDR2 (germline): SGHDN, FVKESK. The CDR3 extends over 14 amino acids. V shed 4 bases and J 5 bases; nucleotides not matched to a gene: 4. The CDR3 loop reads CASSLVGQGDEQYF. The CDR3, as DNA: TGTGCCAGCAGCCTAGTGGGACAGGGGGACGAGCAGTACTTC.

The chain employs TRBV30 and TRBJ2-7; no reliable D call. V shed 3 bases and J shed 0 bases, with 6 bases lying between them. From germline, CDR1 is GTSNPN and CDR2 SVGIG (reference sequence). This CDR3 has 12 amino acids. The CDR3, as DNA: TGTGCCTGGAGGACTGACTCCTACGAGCAGTACTTC. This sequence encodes CAWRTDSYEQYF.

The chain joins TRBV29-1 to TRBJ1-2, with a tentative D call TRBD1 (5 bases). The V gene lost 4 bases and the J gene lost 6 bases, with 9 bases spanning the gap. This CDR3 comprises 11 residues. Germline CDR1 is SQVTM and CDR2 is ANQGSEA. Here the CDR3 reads CSVVAGDGYTF. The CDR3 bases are TGCAGCGTTGTGGCGGGGGATGGCTACACCTTC.

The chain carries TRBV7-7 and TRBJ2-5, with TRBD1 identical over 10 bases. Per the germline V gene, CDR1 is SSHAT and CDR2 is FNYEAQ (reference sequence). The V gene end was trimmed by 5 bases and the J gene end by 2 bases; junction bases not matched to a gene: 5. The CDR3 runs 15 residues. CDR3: CASSQVGQGQETQYF. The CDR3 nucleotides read TGTGCCAGCAGCCAGGTGGGACAGGGGCAAGAGACCCAGTACTTC.

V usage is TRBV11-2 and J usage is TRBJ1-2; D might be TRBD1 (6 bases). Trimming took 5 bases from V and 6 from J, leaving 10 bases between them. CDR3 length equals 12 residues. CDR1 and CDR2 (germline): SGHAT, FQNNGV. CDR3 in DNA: TGTGCCAGCAGCGCTCACAGGGATGGCTACACCTTC. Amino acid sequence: CASSAHRDGYTF.

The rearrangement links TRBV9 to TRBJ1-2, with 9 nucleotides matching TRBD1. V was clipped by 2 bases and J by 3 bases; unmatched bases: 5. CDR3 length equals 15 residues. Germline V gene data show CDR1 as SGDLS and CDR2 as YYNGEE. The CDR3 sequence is CASSVTGGFDYGYTF. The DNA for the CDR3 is TGTGCCAGCAGCGTTACAGGGGGCTTTGACTATGGCTACACCTTC.

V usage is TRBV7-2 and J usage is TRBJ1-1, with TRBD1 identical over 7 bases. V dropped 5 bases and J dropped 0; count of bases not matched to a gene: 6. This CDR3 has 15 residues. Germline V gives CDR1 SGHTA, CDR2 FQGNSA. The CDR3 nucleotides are TGTGCCAGCAGCGTGCACAGGGGACTGAACACTGAAGCTTTCTTT. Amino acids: CASSVHRGLNTEAFF.

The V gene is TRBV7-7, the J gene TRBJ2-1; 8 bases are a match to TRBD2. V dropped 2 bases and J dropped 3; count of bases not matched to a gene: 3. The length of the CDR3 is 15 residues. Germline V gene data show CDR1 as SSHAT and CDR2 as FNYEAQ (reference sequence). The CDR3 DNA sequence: TGTGCCAGCAGCTTATCACTAGCGGACTACAATGAGCAGTTCTTC. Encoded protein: CASSLSLADYNEQFF.

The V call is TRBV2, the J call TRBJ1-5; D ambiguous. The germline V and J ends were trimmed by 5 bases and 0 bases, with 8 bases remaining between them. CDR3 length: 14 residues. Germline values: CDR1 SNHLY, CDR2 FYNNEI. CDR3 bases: TGTGCCAGCAGTTCAGTGAATAGCAATCAGCCCCAGCATTTT. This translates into CASSSVNSNQPQHF.

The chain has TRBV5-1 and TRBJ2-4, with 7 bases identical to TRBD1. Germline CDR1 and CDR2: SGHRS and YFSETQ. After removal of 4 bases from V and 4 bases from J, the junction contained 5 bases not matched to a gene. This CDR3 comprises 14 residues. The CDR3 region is CASSIGDRKNIQYF. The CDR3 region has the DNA TGCGCCAGCAGCATAGGGGACAGAAAAAACATTCAGTACTTC.